One and the same sample provided the 17 T cell receptor beta chains below, sequenced in a study of shared clonotypes between healthy human individuals. Assay: immunoSEQ multiplex PCR; the TCRdb copy retains only in-frame clones and omits some. Among approximately 2.5 million clones listed, 80% to 95% were seen once. Material for sequencing was naive CD4+ T cells from PBMCs. The subset was: CD45RA+ positively selected. The origin of the receptors is a man aged 18 to 30 in good health. Some clones in this sample may be carry-over from other donors' samples.

With respect to this clone: Other DNA sequences in this specimen translate into the identical CDR3. V is TRBV6-5 and J is TRBJ2-1; 8 nucleotides match TRBD1. The CDR3 sequence is 15 residues long. The V and J ends lost 3 bases and 6 bases, in that order; junction bases with no gene match: 7. Per the germline V gene, CDR1 is MNHEY and CDR2 is SVGAGI. The CDR3 nucleotides are TGTGCCAGCAGTTATTCCGGGACAGGCTTCAATGAGCAGTTCTTC. This codes for CASSYSGTGFNEQFF.

This clone appeared a single time. It is likely a read error, because the conserved phenylalanine at the end of the CDR3 is missing. The rearrangement uses TRBV5-4 and TRBJ2-2; TRBD2 aligns across 10 bases. Per the germline V gene, CDR1 is SGHNT and CDR2 is YYREEE (reference sequence). V gave up 4 bases and J gave up 4 bases; unmatched junction bases: 16. The CDR3 spans 19 residues. The CDR3 here is CASSGMGLAGERSTGELFL. The CDR3 region has the DNA TGTGCCAGCAGCGGGATGGGGCTAGCGGGAGAAAGGAGCACCGGGGAGCTGTTTCTT.

The chain has TRBV5-1 and TRBJ2-6; D call uncertain. This CDR3 is built from 15 residues. The V end lost 2 bases, the J end lost 0 bases, and 6 bases lay between the germline ends. The germline gives CDR1 SGHRS, CDR2 YFSETQ. The CDR3 sequence: CASSFSISGANVLTF. DNA of the CDR3: TGCGCCAGCAGCTTTAGCATCTCTGGGGCCAACGTCCTGACTTTC.

The chain has TRBV5-8 and TRBJ2-5, with D maybe TRBD1 (6 bases). Germline V gene data show CDR1 as SGHTS and CDR2 as YDEGEE. The CDR3 consists of 14 residues. V gave up 2 bases and J gave up 1 base, with 9 bases separating them. CDR3 sequence reads: CASSFGQIQETQYF. The DNA of the CDR3 is TGTGCCAGCAGCTTCGGACAGATCCAAGAGACCCAGTACTTC.

This CDR3 is CASTRTGSDGYTF. The DNA for the CDR3 is TGTGCCAGCACTCGGACAGGGTCGGATGGCTACACCTTC. The chain links TRBV6-5 to TRBJ1-2; the match to TRBD1 covers 8 bases. Trimming took 7 bases from V and 6 from J; bases not matched to a gene: 7. In germline, CDR1 is MNHEY, CDR2 SVGAGI. This CDR3 contains 13 residues.

The V call is TRBV5-1, the J call TRBJ1-1, with D tentatively TRBD1 (6 bases). The CDR3 is 15 residues long. The ends were cut back, 0 bases at V and 3 bases at J, with 12 bases in the middle. The V gene's germline CDR1 is SGHRS and CDR2 YFSETQ. The CDR3 protein is CASSLVQGIDTEAFF. The CDR3 DNA reads TGCGCCAGCAGCTTGGTACAGGGTATAGACACTGAAGCTTTCTTT. The full variable domain, rest sourced from reference TRBV5-1 and TRBJ1-1, is KAGVTQTPRYLIKTRGQQVTLSCSPISGHRSVSWYQQTPGQGLQFLFEYFSETQRNKGNFPGRFSGRQFSNSRSEMNVSTLELGDSALYLCASSLVQGIDTEAFFGQGTRLTVV.

The rearrangement uses TRBV28 and TRBJ1-3; TRBD1 aligns across 9 bases. The V segment lost 8 bases and the J segment 3 bases; nucleotides outside the gene matches: 5. CDR1 is MDHEN, CDR2 SYDVKM, per germline. The CDR3 consists of 14 residues. The CDR3: CASHRGPGGNTIYF. Written as DNA, the CDR3 is TGTGCCAGCCACAGGGGGCCAGGTGGAAACACCATATATTTT.

This chain joins TRBV18 and TRBJ1-5; D possibly corresponds to TRBD1 (5 bases). V was clipped by 1 base and J by 3 bases, with 7 bases between them. Germline lookup yields CDR1 KGHSH and CDR2 LQKENI. The CDR3 runs to 14 residues. CDR3 DNA: TGTGCCAGCTCACCACGGGGGGACAATCAGCCCCAGCATTTT. Translation gives CASSPRGDNQPQHF.

This chain joins TRBV11-2 and TRBJ2-2; no firm D call. CDR1 is SGHAT and CDR2 is FQNNGV in the germline V gene. Trimming took 2 bases from V and 0 from J, leaving 10 bases between them. The CDR3 is 16 residues long. DNA for the CDR3: TGTGCCAGCAGCTTAATCGTCTCGGCGAACACCGGGGAGCTGTTTTTT. It specifies CASSLIVSANTGELFF.

This clone came up a few times. The V gene is TRBV6-5, the J gene TRBJ1-5, with 8 bases lining up with TRBD1. With 7 bases clipped from V and 5 bases from J, the junction kept 1 base outside the gene matches. The CDR3 sequence is 12 residues long. Germline CDR1 reads MNHEY; CDR2 reads SVGAGI. CDR3 DNA sequence: TGTGCCAGCAAGACAGGGGATCAGCCCCAGCATTTT. It specifies CASKTGDQPQHF.

As for this clone: At one end the junction does not follow the germline gene, possibly because of a read error. The V gene is TRBV30, the J gene TRBJ2-1; 7 bases fit TRBD2. The CDR3 covers 14 residues. Germline CDR1 GTSNPN, CDR2 SVGIG (reference sequence). CDR3 residues: CAWSVRTFVRGSLF. The CDR3, as DNA: TGTGCCTGGAGTGTACGGACCTTCGTGCGGGGGTCGCTCTTC.

V and J are TRBV27 and TRBJ1-1; 9 nucleotides match TRBD1. This CDR3 spans 14 amino acids. After removal of 5 bases from V and 11 bases from J, the junction contained 12 bases not matched to a gene. Germline CDR1 MNHEY, CDR2 SMNVEV (reference sequence). The CDR3 bases are TGTGCCAGCAGTACCGGGACAGGGCTCAAAAGGGCTTTCTTT. It codes for CASSTGTGLKRAFF.

This chain connects TRBV28 to TRBJ1-3; unclear D gene. This CDR3 contains 15 residues. Germline assignment: CDR1 MDHEN and CDR2 SYDVKM. V lost 1 base and J lost 2, with 9 bases in between. This CDR3 reads CASSLLITAGNTIYF. The CDR3 DNA is TGTGCCAGCAGTTTATTGATTACAGCTGGAAACACCATATATTTT.

This chain uses TRBV5-8 with TRBJ1-3; no firm D call. This CDR3 is 14 amino acids long. Germline V gene data show CDR1 as SGHTS and CDR2 as YDEGEE. V was trimmed by 4 bases and J by 0 bases, leaving 8 bases between them. CDR3 in DNA: TGTGCCAGCAGCCCGACCAGCTCTGGAAACACCATATATTTT. It codes for CASSPTSSGNTIYF.

V usage is TRBV5-4 and J usage is TRBJ2-1; D is possibly TRBD2 (6 bases). The CDR3 has 17 amino acids. The V end lost 0 bases, the J end lost 2 bases, and 15 bases lay between the germline ends. Germline loops: CDR1 SGHNT, CDR2 YYREEE (reference sequence). CDR3 sequence: CASSLGGGGNPYNEQFF. CDR3 DNA: TGTGCCAGCAGCTTGGGGGGAGGAGGGAATCCCTACAATGAGCAGTTCTTC.

The rearrangement links TRBV28 to TRBJ1-4; 9 bases align to TRBD1. Germline V gene data show CDR1 as MDHEN and CDR2 as SYDVKM. This CDR3 has 17 amino acids. V was clipped by 7 bases and J by 7 bases; unmatched bases: 16. The CDR3 DNA sequence: TGTGCCAGCATTCCTAGGCCCTGGACAGGGGATCCTGAAAAACTGTTTTTT. The encoded protein is CASIPRPWTGDPEKLFF.

As to this clone: Other DNA sequences within the sample encode an identical CDR3. J is TRBJ1-3 and V is TRBV28, with 8 bases fitting TRBD1. This CDR3 has 15 residues. Germline V gene sequence: CDR1 MDHEN, CDR2 SYDVKM. J was trimmed by 0 bases and V by 4 bases; bases with no gene match: 2. CDR3 in DNA: TGTGCCAGCAGTTCAACAGGGGGCTCTGGAAACACCATATATTTT. As protein: CASSSTGGSGNTIYF.